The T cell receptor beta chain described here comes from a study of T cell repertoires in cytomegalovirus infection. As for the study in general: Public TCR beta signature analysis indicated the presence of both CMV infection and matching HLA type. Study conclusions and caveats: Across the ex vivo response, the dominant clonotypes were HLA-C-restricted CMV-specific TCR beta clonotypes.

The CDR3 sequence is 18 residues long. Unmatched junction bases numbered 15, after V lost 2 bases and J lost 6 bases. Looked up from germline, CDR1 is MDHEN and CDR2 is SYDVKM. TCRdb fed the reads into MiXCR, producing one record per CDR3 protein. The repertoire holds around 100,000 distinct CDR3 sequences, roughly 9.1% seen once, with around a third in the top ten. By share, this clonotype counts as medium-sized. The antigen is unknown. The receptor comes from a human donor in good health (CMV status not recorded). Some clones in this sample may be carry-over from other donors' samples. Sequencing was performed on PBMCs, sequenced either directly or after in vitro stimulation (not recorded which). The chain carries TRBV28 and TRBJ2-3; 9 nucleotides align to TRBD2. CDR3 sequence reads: CASSLPWTSAIRSDTQYF. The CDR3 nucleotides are TGTGCCAGCAGTTTACCCTGGACTAGCGCGATAAGGAGCGATACGCAGTATTTT. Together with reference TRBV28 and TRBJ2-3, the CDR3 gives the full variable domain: DVKVTQSSRYLVKRTGEKVFLECVQDMDHENMFWYRQDPGLGLRLIYFSYDVKMKEKGDIPEGYSVSREKKERFSLILESASTNQTSMYLCASSLPWTSAIRSDTQYFGPGTRLTVL.